Reported below is one TCR beta chain. Its antigen is unidentified. The sample belongs to a study of identical twins. The study's findings and limits: Out-of-frame alpha sequences that twins shared showed excess low generation probability. Models came in too low on out-of-frame TCR alpha sharing in monozygotic twins. The authors noted that invariant MAIT and iNKT cells could partly confound zero-insertion analyses.

A universal primer site was incorporated via template switching, and the cDNA contained unique molecular identifiers. TCRdb independently ran MiXCR on the 5' RACE reads; one entry per CDR3 protein. This sample has over 550,000 distinct CDR3 sequences, with around 7.5% found just once. The data also belong to a second study, concerning yellow fever vaccine responses in identical twins.

Sequences were obtained from PBMCs. This clonotype originated in a woman aged 18-29 years in good health.

The CDR3: CATSRVLWVPRVYEKLFF. The CDR3 DNA sequence: TGTGCCACCAGCAGAGTTCTGTGGGTTCCGAGGGTTTATGAAAAACTGTTTTTT. J is TRBJ1-4 and V is TRBV15; D not resolved. This CDR3 region has 18 residues. Germline V gene data show CDR1 as LNHNV and CDR2 as YYDKDF (reference sequence). V gave up 1 base and J gave up 6 bases, with 21 bases separating them.